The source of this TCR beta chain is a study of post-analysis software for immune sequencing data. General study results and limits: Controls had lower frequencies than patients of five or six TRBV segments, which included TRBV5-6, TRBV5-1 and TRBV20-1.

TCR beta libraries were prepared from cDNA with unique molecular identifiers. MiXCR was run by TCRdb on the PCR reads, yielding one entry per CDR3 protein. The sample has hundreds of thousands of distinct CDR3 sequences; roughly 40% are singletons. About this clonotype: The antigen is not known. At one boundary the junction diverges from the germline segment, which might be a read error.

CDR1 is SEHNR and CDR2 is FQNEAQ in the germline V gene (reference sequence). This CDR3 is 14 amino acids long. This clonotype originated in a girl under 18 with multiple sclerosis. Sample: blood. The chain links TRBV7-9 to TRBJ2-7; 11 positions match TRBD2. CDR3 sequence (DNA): TGTACCAGCAGCTCGGGACTAGCGGCGTACGAGCAGTACTTC. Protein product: CTSSSGLAAYEQYF.